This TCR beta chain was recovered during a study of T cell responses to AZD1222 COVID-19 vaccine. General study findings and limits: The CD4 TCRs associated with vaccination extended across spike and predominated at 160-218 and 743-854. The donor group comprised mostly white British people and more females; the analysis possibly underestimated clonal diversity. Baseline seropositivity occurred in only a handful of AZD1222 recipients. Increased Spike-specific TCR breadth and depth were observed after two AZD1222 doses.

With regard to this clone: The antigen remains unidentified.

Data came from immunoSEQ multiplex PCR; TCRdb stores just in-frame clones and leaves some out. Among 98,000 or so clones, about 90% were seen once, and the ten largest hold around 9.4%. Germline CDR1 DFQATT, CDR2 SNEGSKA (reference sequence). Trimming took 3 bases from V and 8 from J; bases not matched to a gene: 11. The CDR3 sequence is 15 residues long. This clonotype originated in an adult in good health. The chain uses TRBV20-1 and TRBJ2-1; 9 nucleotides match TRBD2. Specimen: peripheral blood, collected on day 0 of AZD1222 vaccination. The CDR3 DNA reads TGCAGTGCTAGTAGACGTCGAGCGGGAGGCGATGAGCAGTTCTTC. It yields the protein CSASRRRAGGDEQFF.